A selection of T cell receptor beta chains follows, all from one sample in a study of T cells in Graves' hyperthyroidism and ophthalmopathy. In TCRdb, the multiplex PCR reads were re-called with MiXCR into one record per CDR3 protein. The sample lists fewer than 550,000 distinct CDR3 sequences, approximately 14% occurring once. Sequencing used blood. The receptor source for this set is a woman under 30 with Graves' hyperthyroidism. CDR3s include the opening cysteine and the closing phenylalanine or tryptophan. A D gene is named only where the DNA matches it firmly. Where a row states a size, it is once, few, many or the class of an expanded clone; other rows omit it.

TRBD2,TRBV7-9,once,TRBJ2-7,TGTGCCAGCAGCTTGGGGGGGAACTGGCAATACGAGCAGTACTTC,CASSLGGNWQYEQYF
TRBD1,TRBV6-1,few,TRBJ1-5,TGTGCCAGCACTCCTACAGGGGGCGATCAGCCCCAGCATTTT,CASTPTGGDQPQHF
.,TRBV12-3/TRBV12-4,many,TRBJ1-2,TGTGCCAGCAGTTGGGGATCTTCAGGCGGGACCTTC,CASSWGSSGGTF
.,TRBV7-7,.,TRBJ2-5,TGTGCTAGCAGCTTAGGGCGGCCAGGGCAAGAGACCCAGTACTTC,CASSLGRPGQETQYF
.,TRBV9,few,TRBJ2-2,TGTGCCAGCAGCAAACCCTCCGGCCAAGAAACCGGGGAGCTGTTTTTT,CASSKPSGQETGELFF
.,TRBV5-4,many,TRBJ1-5,TGTGCCAGCAGCTTGGACGGCAGGGATAGCAATCAGCCCCAGCATTTT,CASSLDGRDSNQPQHF
.,TRBV12-3/TRBV12-4,many,TRBJ2-1,TGTGCCAGCACTCTTAGTTTCGGTTCTATCTACAATGAGCAGTTCTTC,CASTLSFGSIYNEQFF
TRBD1,TRBV6-1,many,TRBJ2-2,TGTGCCAGCAGCGGCCAGGGGGTTTCCGGGGAGCTGTTTTTT,CASSGQGVSGELFF
.,TRBV7-8,many,TRBJ1-4,TGTGCCAGCAGCTCTAGGTGGTGGTCAGCCAGTAATGAAAAACTGTTTTTT,CASSSRWWSASNEKLFF
.,TRBV7-8,many,TRBJ2-7,TGTGCCAGCAGCTTAGATCTAGCGTACTCCTACGAGCAGTACTTC,CASSLDLAYSYEQYF
.,TRBV11-1,many,TRBJ1-2,TGTGCCAGCAGCTCGGGCCAAGCTAACTATGGCTACACCTTC,CASSSGQANYGYTF
.,TRBV9,few,TRBJ1-6,TGTGCCAGCAGCGTAGCCCCTTGGGCAGGGGCGGGCAATTCACCCCTCCACTTT,CASSVAPWAGAGNSPLHF
.,TRBV9,many,TRBJ2-5,TGTGCCAGCAGCGCCAGCTTCCAAGAGACCCAGTACTTC,CASSASFQETQYF
.,TRBV5-6,many,TRBJ2-1,TGTGCCAGCAGCTTGGAGGTCGATGAGCAGTTCTTC,CASSLEVDEQFF
.,TRBV19,.,TRBJ2-1,TGTGCCAGTAATGCAGTAGGGGGGGGTTCTTACAATGAGCAGTTCTTC,CASNAVGGGSYNEQFF
.,TRBV11-2,many,TRBJ2-1,TGTGCCAGCAGCTTAGATCGCCCGGGGCGCGCCTACAATGAGCAGTTCTTC,CASSLDRPGRAYNEQFF
.,TRBV18,many,TRBJ2-1,TGTGCCAGCTCACCACCGTCAGCGCATGAGCAGTTCTTC,CASSPPSAHEQFF
TRBD1,TRBV4-1,few,TRBJ2-7,TGCGCCAGCAGCCAAGAGGGACAGTCCCTCGGGTACGAGCAGTACTTC,CASSQEGQSLGYEQYF
.,TRBV3-1,many,TRBJ1-2,TGTGCCAGCAGCCAAGGCGCGGGCTACACCTTC,CASSQGAGYTF
TRBD1,TRBV15,.,TRBJ2-1,TGTGCCACCAGTTCCCCCCGGGACAGGGGATACAATGAGCAGTTCTTC,CATSSPRDRGYNEQFF
TRBD2,TRBV12-3/TRBV12-4,.,TRBJ2-5,TGTGCCAGCAGTTTAGCGGGGGGGGGGGGGACCCAGTACTTC,CASSLAGGGGTQYF
TRBD2,TRBV6-5,few,TRBJ2-5,TGTGCCAGCAGTTACTCGGGGGGGAGGGGAGAGACCCAGTACTTC,CASSYSGGRGETQYF
TRBD2,TRBV18,many,TRBJ2-2,TGTGCCAGCTCATCCTCCCCGGGACTAGCGGGAGGACCCACCGGGGAGCTGTTTTTT,CASSSSPGLAGGPTGELFF
TRBD2,TRBV27,many,TRBJ2-1,TGTGCCAGCAGTTTTACAGCGGGGGGCCACAATGAGCAGTTCTTC,CASSFTAGGHNEQFF
.,TRBV20-1,few,TRBJ2-1,TGCAGTGCTAGAGGAGGGTTTGGATGGGAATACAATGAGCAGTTCTTC,CSARGGFGWEYNEQFF
.,TRBV2,many,TRBJ1-1,TGTGCCAGCAGCATCTCGAGCGTCGAAGCTTTCTTT,CASSISSVEAFF
.,TRBV10-3,.,TRBJ2-5,TGTGCCATCAGTGAGGCGACATGGGAGACCCAGTACTTC,CAISEATWETQYF
.,TRBV27,few,TRBJ1-2,TGTGCCACTCGGACCTTGGGAGGCTACACCTTC,CATRTLGGYTF
.,TRBV29-1,.,TRBJ2-7,TGCAGCGTTGAAGATCGCAGGACCTACGAGCAGTACTTC,CSVEDRRTYEQYF
TRBD1,TRBV12-3/TRBV12-4,many,TRBJ2-6,TGTGCCAGCAGCGCCGGGACAGGGAGCTCTGGGGCCAACGTCCTGACTTTC,CASSAGTGSSGANVLTF
TRBD1,TRBV6-1,many,TRBJ2-2,TGTGCCAGCACTGGGACAGGGACCACCGGGGAGCTGTTTTTT,CASTGTGTTGELFF
TRBD1,TRBV30,.,TRBJ1-6,TGTGCCCGCCGGGGACAGTCTAATAATTCACCCCTCCACTTT,CARRGQSNNSPLHF
.,TRBV6-1,many,TRBJ1-4,TGTGCCAGCAGTGAAGGGACAACGGCCGCAACTAATGAAAAACTGTTTTTT,CASSEGTTAATNEKLFF
.,TRBV6-1,many,TRBJ2-7,TGTGCCAGCAGCAAAATCGGCTCCTACGAGCAGTACTTC,CASSKIGSYEQYF
.,TRBV2,many,TRBJ2-3,TGTGCCAGCAGTGAAGGGCTAGGGGGAGATACGCAGTATTTT,CASSEGLGGDTQYF
.,TRBV20-1,many,TRBJ1-5,TGCAGTGCTAGAGAGGCCGGAGCAGGGAGACTATTTAGCAATCAGCCCCAGCATTTT,CSAREAGAGRLFSNQPQHF
.,TRBV4-2,once,TRBJ1-5,TGTGCCAGCAGCCAAGTATCTGGGGACCAGCCCCAGCATTTT,CASSQVSGDQPQHF
.,TRBV29-1,many,TRBJ1-4,TGCAGCGTTGGAAGGGTTGGGACGGAGAGCGAAAAACTGTTTTTT,CSVGRVGTESEKLFF
TRBD2,TRBV15,many,TRBJ2-2,TGTGCCACCTCCCAGACTAGCGGGAGGGAAATCGGGGAGCTGTTTTTT,CATSQTSGREIGELFF
.,TRBV19,many,TRBJ1-5,TGTGCCAGTTGCGTTGGGGGCCTTTATAGCAATCAGCCCCAGCATTTT,CASCVGGLYSNQPQHF
TRBD2,TRBV18,many,TRBJ2-1,TGTGCCAGCTCACCGGGGACTAGTAGTGCCAATGAGCAGTTCTTC,CASSPGTSSANEQFF
.,TRBV25-1,few,TRBJ1-3,TGTGCCAGCAGTGCAAGGGTCCGGGACACCATATATTTT,CASSARVRDTIYF
.,TRBV2,many,TRBJ1-2,TGTGCCAGCATAGGGCCGTGGCGGAACTATGGCTACACCTTC,CASIGPWRNYGYTF
TRBD2,TRBV15,.,TRBJ2-3,TGTGCCACCAGCAGAGATTCGGGACTAGCGGGTAATACGCGGTATTTT,CATSRDSGLAGNTRYF
.,TRBV27,.,TRBJ2-1,TGTGCCAGCAGTTTGGGTCCGGGAGAAATTGACAATGAGCAGTTCTTC,CASSLGPGEIDNEQFF
TRBD1,TRBV19,few,TRBJ1-2,TGTGCCAGTAGTTACACCGGGACAGGGGGACATCATGGCTACACCTTC,CASSYTGTGGHHGYTF
TRBD2,TRBV28,many,TRBJ2-5,TGTGCCAGCAGTTTTTCCCACATAGCGGGGGCCGGGGGAGAGACCCAGTACTTC,CASSFSHIAGAGGETQYF
.,TRBV19,.,TRBJ1-2,TGTGCCAGTAGTATACGAGGTCGCCGGATCTATGGCTACACCTTC,CASSIRGRRIYGYTF
TRBD2,TRBV10-1,many,TRBJ2-1,TGCGCCAGCAGCGCTAGCGGTGAGGGTGAGCAGTTCTTC,CASSASGEGEQFF
.,TRBV28,many,TRBJ2-6,TGTGCCAGCACCCCTACGTATTTTTACGCTGGGGCCAACGTCCTGACTTTC,CASTPTYFYAGANVLTF
.,TRBV5-4,.,TRBJ2-3,TGTGCCAGCAGCTTGGGTCACAGGACGTCAGAAGATACGCAGTATTTT,CASSLGHRTSEDTQYF
.,TRBV9,.,TRBJ2-6,TGTGCCAGCAGCCCCCTACTTGGGGCCAACGTCCTGACTTTC,CASSPLLGANVLTF
TRBD1,TRBV6-4,.,TRBJ1-5,TGTGCCAGCAGGGACAGGGGATACAATCAGCCCCAGCATTTT,CASRDRGYNQPQHF
.,TRBV5-5,many,TRBJ2-7,TGTGCCAGCAGCTTGGAGCGTGTGGACACTCGAGCCTACGAGCAGTACTTC,CASSLERVDTRAYEQYF
.,TRBV5-1,.,TRBJ2-5,TGCGCCAGCAGCCCCGAGGCAGGCCAAGAGACCCAGTACTTC,CASSPEAGQETQYF